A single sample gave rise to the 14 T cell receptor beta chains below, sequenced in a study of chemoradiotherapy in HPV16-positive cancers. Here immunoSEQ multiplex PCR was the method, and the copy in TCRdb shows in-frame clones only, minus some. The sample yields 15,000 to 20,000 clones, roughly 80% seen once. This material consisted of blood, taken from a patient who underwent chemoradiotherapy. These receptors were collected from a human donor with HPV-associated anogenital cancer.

The CDR3 here is CASSPPAQNYNEQFF. The CDR3, as DNA: TGTGCCAGCTCACCACCGGCACAGAATTACAATGAGCAGTTCTTC. The V gene is TRBV18, the J gene TRBJ2-1; no clear D gene. The CDR3 runs to 15 residues. Germline CDR1 and CDR2: KGHSH and LQKENI. V was pared by 0 bases and J by 4 bases, with 10 bases between.

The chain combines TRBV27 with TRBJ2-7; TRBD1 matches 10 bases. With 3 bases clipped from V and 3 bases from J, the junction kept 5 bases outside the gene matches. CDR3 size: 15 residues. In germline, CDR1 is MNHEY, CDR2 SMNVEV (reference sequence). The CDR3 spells CASSFRRTGGYEQYF. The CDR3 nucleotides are TGTGCCAGCAGTTTCCGACGGACAGGGGGCTACGAGCAGTACTTC.

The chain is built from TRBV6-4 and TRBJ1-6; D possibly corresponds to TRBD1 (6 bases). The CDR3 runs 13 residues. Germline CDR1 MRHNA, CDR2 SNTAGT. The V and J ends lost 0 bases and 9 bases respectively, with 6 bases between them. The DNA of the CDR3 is TGTGCCAGCAGTGACTCGGACAGTTCACCCCTCCACTTT. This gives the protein CASSDSDSSPLHF.

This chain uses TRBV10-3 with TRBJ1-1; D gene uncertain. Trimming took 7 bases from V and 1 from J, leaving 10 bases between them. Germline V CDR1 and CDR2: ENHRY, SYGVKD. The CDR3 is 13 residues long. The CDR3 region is CAIKFGENTEAFF. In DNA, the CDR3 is TGTGCCATCAAATTCGGAGAGAACACTGAAGCTTTCTTT.

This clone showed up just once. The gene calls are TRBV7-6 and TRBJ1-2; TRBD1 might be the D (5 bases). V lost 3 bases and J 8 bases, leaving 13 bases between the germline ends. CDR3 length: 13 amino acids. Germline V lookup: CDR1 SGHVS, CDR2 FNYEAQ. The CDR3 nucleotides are TGTGCCAGCAGCTTTATGAGGGGCGGGGGCTACACCTTC. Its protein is CASSFMRGGGYTF.

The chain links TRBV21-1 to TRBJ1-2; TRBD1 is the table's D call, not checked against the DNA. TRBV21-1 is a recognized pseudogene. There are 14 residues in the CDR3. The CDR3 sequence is CAIQEAGSYYGYTF. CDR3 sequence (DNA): TGTGCCATTCAAGAGGCAGGGTCATACTATGGCTACACCTTC.

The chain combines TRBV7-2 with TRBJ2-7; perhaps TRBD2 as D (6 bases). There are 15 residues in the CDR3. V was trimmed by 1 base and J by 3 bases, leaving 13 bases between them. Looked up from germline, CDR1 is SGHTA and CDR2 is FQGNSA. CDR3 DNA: TGTGCCAGCAGCTTAGGTGTTGGGGGGAGCTACGAGCAGTACTTC. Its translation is CASSLGVGGSYEQYF. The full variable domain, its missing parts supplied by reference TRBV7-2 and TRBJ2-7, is GAGVSQSPSNKVTEKGKDVELRCDPISGHTALYWYRQSLGQGLEFLIYFQGNSAPDKSGLPSDRFSAERTGGSVSTLTIQRTQQEDSAVYLCASSLGVGGSYEQYFGPGTRLTVT.

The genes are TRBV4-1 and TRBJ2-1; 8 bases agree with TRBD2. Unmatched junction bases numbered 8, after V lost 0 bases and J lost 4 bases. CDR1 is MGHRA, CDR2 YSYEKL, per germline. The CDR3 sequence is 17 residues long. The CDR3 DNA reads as TGCGCCAGCAGCCAAGACCCCCCCGCGGGGGGATACAATGAGCAGTTCTTC. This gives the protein CASSQDPPAGGYNEQFF.

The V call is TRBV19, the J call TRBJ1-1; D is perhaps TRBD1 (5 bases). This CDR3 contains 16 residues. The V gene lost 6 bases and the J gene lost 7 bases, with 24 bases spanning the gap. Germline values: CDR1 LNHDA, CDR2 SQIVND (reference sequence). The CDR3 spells CASRQEGAGRSSEAFF. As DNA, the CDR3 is TGTGCCAGTAGACAAGAGGGCGCAGGGAGGTCTAGTGAAGCTTTCTTT. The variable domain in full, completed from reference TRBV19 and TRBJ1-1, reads DGGITQSPKYLFRKEGQNVTLSCEQNLNHDAMYWYRQDPGQGLRLIYYSQIVNDFQKGDIAEGYSVSREKKESFPLTVTSAQKNPTAFYLCASRQEGAGRSSEAFFGQGTRLTVV.

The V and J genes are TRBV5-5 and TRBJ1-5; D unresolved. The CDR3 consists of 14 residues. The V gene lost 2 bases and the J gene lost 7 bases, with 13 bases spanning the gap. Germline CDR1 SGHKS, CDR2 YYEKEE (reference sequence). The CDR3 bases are TGTGCCAGCAGCTTCAGTACGAGTGCCCAGCCCCAGCATTTT. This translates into CASSFSTSAQPQHF.

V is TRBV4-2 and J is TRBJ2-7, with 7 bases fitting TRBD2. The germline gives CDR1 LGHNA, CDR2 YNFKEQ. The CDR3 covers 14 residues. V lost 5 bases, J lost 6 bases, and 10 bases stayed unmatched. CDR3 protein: CASSGGLVSVEQYF. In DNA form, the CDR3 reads TGTGCCAGCAGCGGCGGACTAGTCTCCGTCGAGCAGTACTTC.

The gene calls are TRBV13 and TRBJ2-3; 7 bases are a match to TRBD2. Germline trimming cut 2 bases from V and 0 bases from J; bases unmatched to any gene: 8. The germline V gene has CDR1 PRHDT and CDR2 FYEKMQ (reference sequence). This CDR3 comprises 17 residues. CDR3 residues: CASSLLSGVASTDTQYF. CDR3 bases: TGTGCCAGCAGCTTACTGAGCGGGGTCGCTAGCACAGATACGCAGTATTTT.

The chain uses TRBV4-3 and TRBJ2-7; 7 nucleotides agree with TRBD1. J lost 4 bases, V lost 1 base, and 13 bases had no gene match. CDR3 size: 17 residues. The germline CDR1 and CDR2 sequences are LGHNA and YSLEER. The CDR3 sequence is CASSQVMVTQGVYEQYF. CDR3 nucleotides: TGCGCCAGCAGCCAAGTTATGGTGACTCAGGGGGTGTACGAGCAGTACTTC.

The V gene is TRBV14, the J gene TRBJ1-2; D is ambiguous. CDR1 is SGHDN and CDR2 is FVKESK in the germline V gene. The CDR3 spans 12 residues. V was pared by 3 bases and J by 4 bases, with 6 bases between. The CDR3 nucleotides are TGTGCCAGCAGCCAGAACCGCTATGGCTACACCTTC. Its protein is CASSQNRYGYTF.